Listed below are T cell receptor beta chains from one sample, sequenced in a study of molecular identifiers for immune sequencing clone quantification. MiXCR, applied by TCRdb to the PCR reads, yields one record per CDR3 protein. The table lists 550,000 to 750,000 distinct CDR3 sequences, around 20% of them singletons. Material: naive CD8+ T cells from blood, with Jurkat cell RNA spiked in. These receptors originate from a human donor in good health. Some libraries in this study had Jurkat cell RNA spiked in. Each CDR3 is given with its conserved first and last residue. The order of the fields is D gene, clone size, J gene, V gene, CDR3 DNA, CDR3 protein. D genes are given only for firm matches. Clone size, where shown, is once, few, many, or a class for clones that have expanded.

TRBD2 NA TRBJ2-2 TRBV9 TGTGCCAGCAGCACCAGGACTAGCGGGATAGGCGGGGAGCTGTTTTTT CASSTRTSGIGGELFF
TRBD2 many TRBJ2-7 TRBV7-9 TGTGCCAGCAGCACCATTCGGGGGGTGGGAGAGCAGTACTTC CASSTIRGVGEQYF
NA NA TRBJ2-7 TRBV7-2 TGTGCCAGCAGCTTAGTGCAGAGCTCCTGCGAGCAGTACTTC CASSLVQSSCEQYF
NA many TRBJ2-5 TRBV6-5 TGTGCCAGCAGTCCGACCGGGAACCAAGAGACCCAGTACTTC CASSPTGNQETQYF
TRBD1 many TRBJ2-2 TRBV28 TGTGCCAGCACTCCGGACAGGGCGGGCTACAAGAACACCGGGGAGCTGTTTTTT CASTPDRAGYKNTGELFF
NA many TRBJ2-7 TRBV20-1 TGCAGTGCTAGAGAATCCTACGAGCAGTACTTC CSARESYEQYF
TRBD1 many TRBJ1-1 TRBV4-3 TGCGCCAGCAGCCAAGACCCAGGGGGCCCTGAAGCTTTCTTT CASSQDPGGPEAFF
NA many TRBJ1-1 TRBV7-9 TGTGCCAGCAGCTTAGTACAGGGCCTGATGAACACTGAAGCTTTCTTT CASSLVQGLMNTEAFF
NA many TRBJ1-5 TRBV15 TGTGCCACCAGCAGGGTCAATCAGCCCCAGCATTTT CATSRVNQPQHF
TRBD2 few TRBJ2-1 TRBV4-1 TGCGCCAGCAGCCACCTAGGGACTAGCTCCTACAATGAGCAGTTCTTC CASSHLGTSSYNEQFF
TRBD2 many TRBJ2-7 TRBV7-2 TGTGCCAGCAGCTACTCTGCGCTAGCGGTGGCCTACGAGCAGTACTTC CASSYSALAVAYEQYF
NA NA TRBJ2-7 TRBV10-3 TGTGCCATCAGTGCTAGAGTGAGCTACGAGCAGTACTTC CAISARVSYEQYF
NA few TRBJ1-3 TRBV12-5 TGTGCTAGTGGTCTACCATGGGGGATGGGAAACACCATATATTTT CASGLPWGMGNTIYF
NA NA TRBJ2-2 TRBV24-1 TGTGCCACCAGTGACCGACTTAGTGGGAACACCGGGGAGCTGTTTTTT CATSDRLSGNTGELFF
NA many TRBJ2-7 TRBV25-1 TGTGCCAGCAGTGATTGGAAAACCTACGAGCAGTACTTC CASSDWKTYEQYF
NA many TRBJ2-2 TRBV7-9 TGTGCCAGCAGTTACTCGGGGGGCCGGGAGCTGTTTTTT CASSYSGGRELFF
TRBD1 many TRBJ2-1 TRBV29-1 TGCAGCGTTCTAGGGGGCGTAGACAATGAGCAGTTCTTC CSVLGGVDNEQFF
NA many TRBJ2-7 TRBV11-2 TGTGCCAGCAGTCAGGCCCCAGGACCCCCCTACGAGCAGTACTTC CASSQAPGPPYEQYF
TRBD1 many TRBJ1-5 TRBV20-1 TGCAGTGCCCCGACAGGGTATAGCAATCAGCCCCAGCATTTT CSAPTGYSNQPQHF
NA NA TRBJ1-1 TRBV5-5 TGTGCTAGCAGCTCAAACAGGGAAGACACTGAAACTTTCTTT CASSSNREDTETFF
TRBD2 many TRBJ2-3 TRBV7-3 TGTGCCAGCAGCGGCTCCGGGGGGGGAGATACGCAGTATTTT CASSGSGGGDTQYF
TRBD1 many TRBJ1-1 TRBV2 TGTGCCAGCAGTGAAATTTACAGGGGACGCACTGAAGCTTTCTTT CASSEIYRGRTEAFF
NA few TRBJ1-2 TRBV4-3 TGCGCCAGCAGCCAGGATCCTGGGGGGCGTAACTATGGCTACACCTTC CASSQDPGGRNYGYTF
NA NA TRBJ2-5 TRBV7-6 TGTGCCAGCAGCTTATTATCCTGGGAGACCCAGTACTTC CASSLLSWETQYF
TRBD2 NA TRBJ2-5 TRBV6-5 TGTGCCAGCAGCCTCTCGTGGGGTTCGGGAGGGACCCAGTACTTC CASSLSWGSGGTQYF
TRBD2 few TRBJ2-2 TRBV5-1 TGCGCCACCACAGAGAGGCGGGAGCTACCGAACACCGGGGAGCTGTTTTTT CATTERRELPNTGELFF
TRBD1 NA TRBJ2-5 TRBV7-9 TGTGCCAGCAGCTATGGGACAGGAGCTAGAGAGACCCAGTACTTC CASSYGTGARETQYF
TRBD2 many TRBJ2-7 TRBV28 TGTGCCAGCAGCTTACGGGAGGCTTCCTACGAGCAGTACTTC CASSLREASYEQYF
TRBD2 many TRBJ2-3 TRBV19 TGTGCCAGTAGTGGGCGGGAGGACGCAGATACGCAGTATTTT CASSGREDADTQYF
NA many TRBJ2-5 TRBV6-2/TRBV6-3 TGTGCCAGCAGTTACTCGTCAGGACAAGAGACCCAGTACTTC CASSYSSGQETQYF
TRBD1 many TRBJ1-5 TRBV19 TGTGCCAGTAGTACCCGGACAGGGGGCATGAGCAATCAGCCCCAGCATTTT CASSTRTGGMSNQPQHF
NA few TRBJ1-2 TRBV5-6 TGTGCCAGCAGCTTGGCTGTGGCCACGGCCCACTATGGCTACACCTTC CASSLAVATAHYGYTF
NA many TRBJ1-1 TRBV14 TGTGCCAGCAGCCAAGCGGATTTCATTGGTGAAGCTTTCTTT CASSQADFIGEAFF
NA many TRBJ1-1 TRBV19 TGTGCCAGTAGTAACGGAGCCGTGAACACTGAAGCTTTCTTT CASSNGAVNTEAFF
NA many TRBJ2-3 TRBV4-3 TGCGCCAGCAGCCAAGAGAGGTCCGCAGGGTCAGATACGCAGTATTTT CASSQERSAGSDTQYF
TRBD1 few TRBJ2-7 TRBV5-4 TGTGCCAGCAGCACGGGACAGGGATGGTCCGAGCAGTACTTC CASSTGQGWSEQYF
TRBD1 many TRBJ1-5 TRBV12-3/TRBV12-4 TGTGCCAGCAGTGACGGGACAGGGCTAAATCAGCCCCAGCATTTT CASSDGTGLNQPQHF
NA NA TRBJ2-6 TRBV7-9 TGTGCCAGCAGCTTAGTGGGGGTGTGGGCCAACGTCCTGACTTTC CASSLVGVWANVLTF
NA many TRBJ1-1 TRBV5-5 TGTGCCAGCAGCTTACTTGTTCGTGTGACTGAAGCTTTCTTT CASSLLVRVTEAFF
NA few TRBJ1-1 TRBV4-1 TGCGCCAGCAGCCAAGGGGCCAGCATGAACACTGAAGCTTTCTTT CASSQGASMNTEAFF
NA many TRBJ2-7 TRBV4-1 TGCGCCAGCAGCCAGATTAGGGGGTCCTCCTACGAGCAGTACTTC CASSQIRGSSYEQYF
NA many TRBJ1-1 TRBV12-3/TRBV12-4 TGTGCCAGCAGTTTAGACATTAGCGGGGCTGAAGCTTTCTTT CASSLDISGAEAFF
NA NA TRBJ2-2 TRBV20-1 TGCAGTGCTAGACTCGCAGCCAAGAACACCGGGGAGCTGTTTTTT CSARLAAKNTGELFF
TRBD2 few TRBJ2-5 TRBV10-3 TGTGCCATCAGGGGACTAGCGGAAAAAGAGACCCAGTACTTC CAIRGLAEKETQYF
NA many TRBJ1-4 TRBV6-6 TGTGCCAGCAGTTCTTTCGGCAATGCTCAAGCTAATGAAAAACTGTTTTTT CASSSFGNAQANEKLFF
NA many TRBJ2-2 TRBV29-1 TGCAGCGTTGTTGGCCAGCGCACCGGGGAGCTGTTTTTT CSVVGQRTGELFF
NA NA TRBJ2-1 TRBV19 TGTGCCAGTAGTTGGTCTCCCTTCAGCTCCTACAATGAGCAGTTCTTC CASSWSPFSSYNEQFF
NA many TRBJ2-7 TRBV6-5 TGTGCCAGCAGTTACTCGGTAAGGGTGGAGCAGTACTTC CASSYSVRVEQYF
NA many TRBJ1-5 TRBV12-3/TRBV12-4 TGTGCCAGCAGCCGAATGGATCAGCCCCAGCATTTT CASSRMDQPQHF
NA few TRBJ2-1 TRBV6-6 TGTGCCAGCAGTTACGACACGAGACTAGGAGACAATGAGCAGTTCTTC CASSYDTRLGDNEQFF
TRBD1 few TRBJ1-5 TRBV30 TGTGCCTGCGGGACAGCCTTCAATCAGCCCCAGCATTTT CACGTAFNQPQHF
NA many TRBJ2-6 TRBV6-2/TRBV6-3 TGTGCCAGCACTATCCTGGGGGGAGCCGCTGGGGCCAACGTCCTGACTTTC CASTILGGAAGANVLTF
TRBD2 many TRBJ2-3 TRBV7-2 TGTGCCAGCAGCAGACTAGCAGATAGCACAGATACGCAGTATTTT CASSRLADSTDTQYF
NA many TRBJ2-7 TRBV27 TGTGCCAGCAGACGAACCGGTGCCCTTCCGTGGTACGAGCAGTACTTC CASRRTGALPWYEQYF
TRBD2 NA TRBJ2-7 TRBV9 TGCGCCGGCAATGAGGCGGGGGTGAGTTACGAGCAGTACTTC CAGNEAGVSYEQYF